These 29 T cell receptor beta chains were sequenced from one sample in a study of T cells in Graves' hyperthyroidism and ophthalmopathy. Amplified TCR beta CDR3 regions derived from RNA transcripts. TCR CDR3 underwent first-round RT-PCR with the HTBI primer set. From the multiplex PCR reads, TCRdb called clonotypes with MiXCR, one entry per CDR3 protein. The sample consists of approximately 600,000 distinct CDR3 sequences, 15% to 20% of them appearing once. The source material was blood. Receptor source: a woman in her 30s with Graves' hyperthyroidism.

Ten or more counts support this clonotype. The chain couples TRBV2 to TRBJ2-1; 11 bases agree with TRBD1. The germline CDR1 and CDR2 sequences are SNHLY and FYNNEI. CDR3 length: 16 amino acids. V trimming: 5 bases; J trimming: 2 bases; junction bases outside the gene matches: 5. The CDR3 region has the DNA TGTGCCAGCAGTCCTGGACAGGGGGCAGCCTACAATGAGCAGTTCTTC. It specifies CASSPGQGAAYNEQFF.

This clonotype was found many times. The chain recombines TRBV20-1 with TRBJ2-1, with TRBD1 matching 7 bases. The CDR3 extends over 11 amino acids. Germline CDR1 DFQATT, CDR2 SNEGSKA (reference sequence). V lost 7 bases, J lost 9 bases, and 6 bases stayed unmatched. The CDR3 region has the DNA TGCAGTGAGGGGAGACAGGGTGAGCAGTTCTTC. It is translated as CSEGRQGEQFF.

The gene calls are TRBV10-1 and TRBJ2-7; 9 bases align to TRBD1. The CDR3 length is 13 residues. CDR1 WNHNN and CDR2 SYGVQD come from the germline V gene (reference sequence). The V segment lost 8 bases and the J segment 7 bases; nucleotides outside the gene matches: 9. In DNA, the CDR3 is TGCGCCAGCGCCGGGGACAGGGCTGGGGAGCAGTACTTC. This codes for CASAGDRAGEQYF.

This sequence joins TRBV20-1 and TRBJ2-7; 7 positions agree with TRBD2. CDR3 length: 14 residues. V lost 3 bases and J lost 6; bases outside the gene matches: 11. Germline lookup yields CDR1 DFQATT and CDR2 SNEGSKA (reference sequence). CDR3 region: CSAREAGASREQYF. The CDR3 DNA follows: TGCAGTGCTAGGGAGGCGGGAGCAAGCCGCGAGCAGTACTTC.

The chain links TRBV12-3 or TRBV12-4 to TRBJ1-2, with TRBD1 identical over 10 bases. This CDR3 comprises 15 residues. V was pared by 6 bases and J by 6 bases, with 10 bases of the junction left unmatched. The CDR3 DNA sequence: TGTGCCAGCAGCCAAGGCGGGACAGGGGTTAATGGCTACACCTTC. It yields the protein CASSQGGTGVNGYTF.

This clonotype was observed a handful of times. The chain links TRBV5-5 to TRBJ1-2; D is unclear. The CDR3 has 16 residues. The germline V and J ends were trimmed by 1 base and 8 bases, with 21 bases remaining between them. Germline V CDR1 and CDR2: SGHKS, YYEKEE (reference sequence). CDR3 in DNA: TGTGCCAGCAGCTTGAGAGTGGAGCCCCGTCTTGGCGGCTACACCTTC. Amino acid sequence: CASSLRVEPRLGGYTF.

The gene calls are TRBV7-2 and TRBJ2-7, with D unclear. V lost 0 bases to trimming and J lost 4 bases, with 10 bases between them. CDR3 length equals 14 residues. From germline, CDR1 is SGHTA and CDR2 FQGNSA. The CDR3 here is CASSLAVGVYEQYF. The CDR3 nucleotides read TGTGCCAGCAGCTTAGCGGTAGGAGTTTACGAGCAGTACTTC.

This chain links TRBV5-1 with TRBJ2-2, with D uncertain. Trimming left V 0 bases short and J 0 bases short, with 9 bases between. The CDR3 runs to 16 residues. Germline V gives CDR1 SGHRS, CDR2 YFSETQ. The CDR3 here is CASSLDQPTNTGELFF. The CDR3 coding sequence is TGCGCCAGCAGCTTGGATCAGCCTACGAACACCGGGGAGCTGTTTTTT.

This clonotype has ten or more counts. This chain connects TRBV6-1 to TRBJ1-2, with D unclear. V was trimmed by 7 bases and J by 4 bases, leaving 4 bases between them. CDR3 size: 10 residues. Looked up from germline, CDR1 is MNHNS and CDR2 is SASEGT. In DNA, the CDR3 is TGTGCCAGCAAGTTCTATGGCTACACCTTC. Translating gives CASKFYGYTF.

The sample holds many counts of this clonotype. V usage is TRBV12-3 or TRBV12-4 and J usage is TRBJ2-3; the match to TRBD2 covers 8 bases. The V segment lost 3 bases and the J segment 3 bases; nucleotides outside the gene matches: 5. CDR3 length: 15 amino acids. CDR3 nucleotides: TGTGCCAGCAGTTTTATCTCGGGAGGGACAGATACGCAGTATTTT. This gives the protein CASSFISGGTDTQYF.

The chain uses TRBV3-1 and TRBJ2-2; 8 nucleotides align to TRBD2. This CDR3 contains 16 residues. From germline, CDR1 is LGHDT and CDR2 YNNKEL (reference sequence). V lost 0 bases and J lost 6; bases outside the gene matches: 6. CDR3 nucleotide sequence: TGTGCCAGCAGCCAAGAAGGCGGGAGGAGATCCGGGGAGCTGTTTTTT. Residues: CASSQEGGRRSGELFF.

This clonotype was seen many times. The V and J genes are TRBV30 and TRBJ1-1; D is possibly TRBD1 (5 bases). The CDR3 spans 15 residues. V shed 3 bases and J shed 3 bases, with 17 bases lying between them. Germline V gives CDR1 GTSNPN, CDR2 SVGIG (reference sequence). This CDR3 reads CAWRAPSGDYTEAFF. CDR3 coding DNA: TGTGCCTGGAGAGCTCCGTCGGGGGACTACACTGAAGCTTTCTTT. The variable domain in full, completed from reference TRBV30 and TRBJ1-1, reads SQTIHQWPATLVQPVGSPLSLECTVEGTSNPNLYWYRQAAGRGLQLLFYSVGIGQISSEVPQNLSASRPQDRQFILSSKKLLLSDSGFYLCAWRAPSGDYTEAFFGQGTRLTVV.

V usage is TRBV27 and J usage is TRBJ1-3, with D possibly TRBD1 on 5 matching bases. V lost 7 bases and J lost 0, with 25 bases in between. CDR1 and CDR2 from the germline V gene are MNHEY and SMNVEV (reference sequence). The CDR3 runs 19 residues. CDR3 sequence: CASTLIPRGGRISGNTIYF. The CDR3 DNA reads TGTGCCAGCACCCTAATCCCTCGCGGGGGAAGGATCTCTGGAAACACCATATATTTT.

This clonotype was observed at least ten times. The chain carries TRBV6-2 or TRBV6-3 and TRBJ2-3, with 9 bases lining up with TRBD2. The germline V gene has CDR1 MNHEY and CDR2 SVGEGT. The V and J ends lost 2 bases and 6 bases, in that order; junction bases with no gene match: 3. The CDR3 consists of 14 residues. The CDR3 nucleotides read TGTGCCAGCAGTTACGGACTAGCGACGGATACGCAGTATTTT. Protein sequence: CASSYGLATDTQYF.

This clonotype was seen many times. This chain uses TRBV2 with TRBJ2-1; 7 nucleotides line up with TRBD2. The germline gives CDR1 SNHLY, CDR2 FYNNEI. The CDR3 contains 13 residues. The J segment lost 9 bases and the V segment lost 7 bases, leaving 9 bases of the junction unmatched. DNA of the CDR3: TGTGCCAGCAAAAGCGGGAAAGGCGCTGAGCAGTTCTTC. It is translated as CASKSGKGAEQFF.

The sample holds a few counts of this clonotype. The chain couples TRBV15 to TRBJ2-1, with TRBD2 matching over 13 bases. This CDR3 is built from 16 residues. Trimming removed 2 bases from V and 4 bases from J; junction bases left unmatched: 2. CDR1 is LNHNV, CDR2 YYDKDF, per germline (reference sequence). As DNA, the CDR3 is TGTGCCACCAGCAGACCGACTAGCGGGAGGTACAATGAGCAGTTCTTC. This gives the protein CATSRPTSGRYNEQFF.

This clonotype was picked up many times. The chain joins TRBV20-1 to TRBJ2-7; the D call may be TRBD1 or TRBD2 (5 bases each). The CDR3 runs to 13 residues. Trimming took 5 bases from V and 6 from J, leaving 17 bases between them. The germline V gene has CDR1 DFQATT and CDR2 SNEGSKA (reference sequence). In DNA form, the CDR3 reads TGCAGTGCTGGGAGTTTGCAGGGCAGCGAGCAGTACTTC. Translating it yields CSAGSLQGSEQYF.

The gene calls are TRBV20-1 and TRBJ1-2; unclear D gene. This CDR3 is 12 amino acids long. Trimming left V 2 bases short and J 2 bases short, with 6 bases between. Germline CDR1 and CDR2: DFQATT and SNEGSKA (reference sequence). The DNA of the CDR3 is TGCAGTGCTAGACAGGAAAACTATGGCTACACCTTC. Its protein product is CSARQENYGYTF.

This clonotype was detected only a few times. This chain links TRBV7-9 with TRBJ2-7; D gene uncertain. Germline V lookup: CDR1 SEHNR, CDR2 FQNEAQ (reference sequence). Trimming removed 4 bases at V and 2 bases at J, with 9 bases between. The CDR3 loop spans 13 amino acids. CDR3 sequence reads: CASSSWTAYEQYF. The DNA for the CDR3 is TGTGCCAGCAGCTCCTGGACGGCCTACGAGCAGTACTTC.

This clonotype has only a few counts. This chain links TRBV28 with TRBJ2-7; D call uncertain. This CDR3 has 14 residues. Trimming cost V 1 base and J 8 bases, with 15 bases left between them. Germline-derived CDR1 and CDR2 are MDHEN and SYDVKM. The CDR3 spells CASSLSVWVEQQYF. The CDR3 DNA follows: TGTGCCAGCAGTTTATCGGTTTGGGTGGAGCAGCAGTACTTC.

This clonotype came up many times. The chain employs TRBV3-1 and TRBJ1-5; D is unclear. Germline V lookup: CDR1 LGHDT, CDR2 YNNKEL (reference sequence). The CDR3 consists of 13 residues. Trimming shortened V by 1 base and J by 4 bases, and 5 bases separated the two germline ends. CDR3 amino acids: CASSQAGNQPQHF. The DNA of the CDR3 is TGTGCCAGCAGCCAAGCGGGAAATCAGCCCCAGCATTTT.

The V and J genes are TRBV19 and TRBJ2-1; D not certain. V was pared by 3 bases and J by 8 bases, with 5 bases between. CDR3 length equals 11 residues. From germline, CDR1 is LNHDA and CDR2 SQIVND (reference sequence). The CDR3, as DNA: TGTGCCAGTAGTATCATGGATGAGCAGTTCTTC. As protein: CASSIMDEQFF. Full variable domain (missing parts from reference TRBV19 and TRBJ2-1): DGGITQSPKYLFRKEGQNVTLSCEQNLNHDAMYWYRQDPGQGLRLIYYSQIVNDFQKGDIAEGYSVSREKKESFPLTVTSAQKNPTAFYLCASSIMDEQFFGPGTRLTVL.

This sequence joins TRBV9 and TRBJ2-3, with 7 bases fitting TRBD2. Germline CDR1 SGDLS, CDR2 YYNGEE. The CDR3 covers 14 residues. J gave up 4 bases and V 4 bases, and 6 bases lay outside the gene matches. CDR3 sequence (DNA): TGTGCCAGCAGCCGCGGGACTACCCCAGATACGCAGTATTTT. This gives the protein CASSRGTTPDTQYF.

The rearrangement joins TRBV5-6 to TRBJ1-1, with D possibly matching TRBD1 (5 bases). Looked up from germline, CDR1 is SGHDT and CDR2 is YYEEEE. Trimming shortened V by 10 bases and J by 3 bases, and 7 bases separated the two germline ends. The CDR3 contains 10 residues. The DNA of the CDR3 is TGTGCCTTCAGGGACACTGAAGCTTTCTTT. Translation gives CAFRDTEAFF. The entire variable domain, with the rest obtained from reference TRBV5-6 and TRBJ1-1, is as follows: DAGVTQSPTHLIKTRGQQVTLRCSPKSGHDTVSWYQQALGQGPQFIFQYYEEEERQRGNFPDRFSGHQFPNYSSELNVNALLLGDSALYLCAFRDTEAFFGQGTRLTVV.

This clonotype was counted between two and nine times. The rearrangement joins TRBV5-8 to TRBJ2-4, with TRBD1 matching 10 bases. CDR3 size: 14 residues. The trim removed 3 bases at V and 8 bases at J, leaving 5 bases unmatched. CDR1 and CDR2 from the germline V gene are SGHTS and YDEGEE. For the CDR3, the DNA is TGTGCCAGCAGCTCGAGGACAGGGGGAGACATTCAGTACTTC. It codes for CASSSRTGGDIQYF.

This clonotype has only one observation. The junction differs from germline at one of its ends, possibly a read error. The chain couples TRBV27 to TRBJ2-7, with a possible D match to TRBD1 (5 bases). CDR3 length: 13 amino acids. CDR1 MNHEY and CDR2 SMNVEV come from the germline V gene (reference sequence). CDR3 in amino acids: CASSLIRGEEQHF. The CDR3 nucleotides are TGTGCCAGCAGTTTAATAAGGGGCGAAGAGCAGCACTTC.

The sample holds a few counts of this clonotype. The chain joins TRBV29-1 to TRBJ1-2; maybe TRBD1 (5 bases). The V end was cut by 3 bases, the J end by 8 bases, with 19 bases between. The CDR3 sequence is 14 residues long. Germline-derived CDR1 and CDR2 are SQVTM and ANQGSEA. Here the CDR3 DNA reads TGCAGCGTTGATAAACGAGAGGGGCGGAGGGGCTACACCTTC. Translation: CSVDKREGRRGYTF.

This clonotype was recorded a few times. This sequence joins TRBV6-1 and TRBJ1-3; 8 bases line up with TRBD1. The germline CDR1 and CDR2 sequences are MNHNS and SASEGT. This CDR3 has 14 residues. J was trimmed by 4 bases and V by 4 bases; bases with no gene match: 3. The CDR3 protein is CASSAGTGGNTIYF. Written as DNA, the CDR3 is TGTGCCAGCAGTGCTGGGACAGGAGGAAACACCATATATTTT.

V gene TRBV14 combines with J gene TRBJ2-7; 11 nucleotides match TRBD2. The CDR3 has 17 amino acids. CDR1 is SGHDN and CDR2 is FVKESK in the germline V gene. V lost 2 bases and J lost 4; bases outside the gene matches: 10. The CDR3 sequence: CASSQRFLAGGLYEQYF. CDR3 bases: TGTGCCAGCAGCCAAAGGTTCTTAGCGGGAGGGCTATACGAGCAGTACTTC.